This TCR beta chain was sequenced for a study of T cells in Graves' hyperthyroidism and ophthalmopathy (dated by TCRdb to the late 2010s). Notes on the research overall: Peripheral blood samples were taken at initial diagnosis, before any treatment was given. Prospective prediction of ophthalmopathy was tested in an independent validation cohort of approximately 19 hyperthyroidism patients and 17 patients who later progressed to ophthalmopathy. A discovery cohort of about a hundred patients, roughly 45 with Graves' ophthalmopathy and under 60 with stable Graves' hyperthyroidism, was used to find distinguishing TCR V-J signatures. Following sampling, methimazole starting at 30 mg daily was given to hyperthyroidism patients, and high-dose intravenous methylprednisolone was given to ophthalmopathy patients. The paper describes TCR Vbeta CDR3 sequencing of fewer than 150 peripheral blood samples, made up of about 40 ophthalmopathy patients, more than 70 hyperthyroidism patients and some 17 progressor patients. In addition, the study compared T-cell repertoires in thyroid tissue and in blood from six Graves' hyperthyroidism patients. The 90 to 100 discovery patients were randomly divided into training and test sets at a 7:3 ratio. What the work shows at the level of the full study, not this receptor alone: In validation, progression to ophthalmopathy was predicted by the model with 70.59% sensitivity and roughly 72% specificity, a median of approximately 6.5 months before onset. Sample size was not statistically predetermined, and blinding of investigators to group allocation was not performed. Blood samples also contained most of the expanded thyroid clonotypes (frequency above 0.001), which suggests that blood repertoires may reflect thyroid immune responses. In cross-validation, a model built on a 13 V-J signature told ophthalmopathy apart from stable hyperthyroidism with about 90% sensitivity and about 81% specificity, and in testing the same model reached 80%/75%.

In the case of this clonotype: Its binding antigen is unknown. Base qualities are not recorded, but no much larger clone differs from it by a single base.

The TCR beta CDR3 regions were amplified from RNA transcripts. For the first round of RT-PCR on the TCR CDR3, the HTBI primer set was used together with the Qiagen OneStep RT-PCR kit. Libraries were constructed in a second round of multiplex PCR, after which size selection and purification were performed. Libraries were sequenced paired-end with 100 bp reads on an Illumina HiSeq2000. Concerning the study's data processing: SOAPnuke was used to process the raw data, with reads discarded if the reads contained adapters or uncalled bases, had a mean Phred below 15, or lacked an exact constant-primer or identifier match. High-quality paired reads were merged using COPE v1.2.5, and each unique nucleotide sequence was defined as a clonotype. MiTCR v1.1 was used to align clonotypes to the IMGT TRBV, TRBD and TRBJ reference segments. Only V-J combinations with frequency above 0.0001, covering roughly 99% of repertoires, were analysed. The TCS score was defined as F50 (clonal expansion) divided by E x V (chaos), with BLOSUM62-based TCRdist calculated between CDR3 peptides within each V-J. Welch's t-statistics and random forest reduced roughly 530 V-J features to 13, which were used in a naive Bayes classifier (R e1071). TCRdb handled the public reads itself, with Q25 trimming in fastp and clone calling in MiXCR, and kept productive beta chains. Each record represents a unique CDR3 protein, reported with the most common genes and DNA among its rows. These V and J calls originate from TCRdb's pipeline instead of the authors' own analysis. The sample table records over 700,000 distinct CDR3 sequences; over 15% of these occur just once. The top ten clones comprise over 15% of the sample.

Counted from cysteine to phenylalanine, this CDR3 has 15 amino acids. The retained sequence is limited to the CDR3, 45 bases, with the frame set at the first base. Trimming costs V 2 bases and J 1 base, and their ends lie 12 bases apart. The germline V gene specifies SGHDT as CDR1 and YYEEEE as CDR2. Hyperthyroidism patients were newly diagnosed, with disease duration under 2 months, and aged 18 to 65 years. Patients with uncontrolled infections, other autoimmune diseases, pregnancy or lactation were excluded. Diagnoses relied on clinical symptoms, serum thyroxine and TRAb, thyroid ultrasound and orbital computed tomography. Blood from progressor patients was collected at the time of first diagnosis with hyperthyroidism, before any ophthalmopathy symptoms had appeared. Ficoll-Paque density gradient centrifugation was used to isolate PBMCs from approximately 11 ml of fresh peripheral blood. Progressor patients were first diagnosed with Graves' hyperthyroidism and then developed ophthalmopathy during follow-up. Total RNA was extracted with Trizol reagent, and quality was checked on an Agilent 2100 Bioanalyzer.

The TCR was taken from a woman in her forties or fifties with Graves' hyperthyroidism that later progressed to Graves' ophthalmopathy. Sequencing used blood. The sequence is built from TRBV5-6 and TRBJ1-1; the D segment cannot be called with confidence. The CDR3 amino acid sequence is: CASSFDVGGNTEAFF. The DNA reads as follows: TGTGCCAGCAGCTTTGATGTGGGCGGGAACACTGAAGCTTTCTTT.